The 22 T cell receptor beta chains given below trace back to one sample, sequenced in a study of shared clonotypes between healthy human individuals. Profiled with immunoSEQ multiplex PCR; TCRdb holds only in-frame clones, not every one. The sample carries hundreds of thousands of clones, about 82% recorded once. The sample comprised PBMCs. These receptors all come from a woman in her thirties or forties in good health. Some clones in this sample may be carry-over from other donors' samples.

Concerning this clone: A junction end diverges from the germline sequence, so it may reflect a read error. The chain has TRBV10-3 and TRBJ2-2; D ambiguous. The CDR3 is 14 amino acids. Germline assignment: CDR1 ENHRY and CDR2 SYGVKD. The CDR3: CASSYSLSTGELFF. In DNA form, the CDR3 reads TGTGCCAGCAGTTACTCACTAAGCACCGGGGAGCTGTTTTTT.

The chain carries TRBV18 and TRBJ2-3; 8 bases match TRBD2. Germline CDR1 reads KGHSH; CDR2 reads LQKENI. V was clipped by 6 bases and J by 4 bases; unmatched bases: 6. The CDR3 loop spans 14 amino acids. CDR3: CASSLGLASDTQYF. CDR3 nucleotide sequence: TGTGCCAGCTCCCTCGGACTAGCATCAGATACGCAGTATTTT.

The chain is built from TRBV15 and TRBJ2-1; 8 bases align to TRBD2. CDR3 length: 15 residues. Germline loops: CDR1 LNHNV, CDR2 YYDKDF (reference sequence). The trim removed 0 bases at V and 6 bases at J, leaving 4 bases unmatched. As DNA, the CDR3 is TGTGCCACCAGCAGAGAACGGACTAGCCCCAATGAGCAGTTCTTC. Translating gives CATSRERTSPNEQFF.

The chain recombines TRBV6-1 with TRBJ2-5; no clear D gene. V was cut by 1 base and J by 4 bases, with 7 bases left in between. Germline-derived CDR1 and CDR2 are MNHNS and SASEGT. This CDR3 comprises 13 residues. The CDR3 here is CASSEVFIETQYF. The CDR3 DNA sequence: TGTGCCAGCAGTGAAGTCTTTATAGAGACCCAGTACTTC.

J is TRBJ2-5 and V is TRBV28; D might be TRBD1 (6 bases). The J call may not be correct, given that the DNA end is closer to TRBJ2-7. Per germline, CDR1 MDHEN and CDR2 SYDVKM. This CDR3 spans 14 amino acids. The CDR3 region has the DNA TGTGCCAGCAGTAGGATCAGGGGACCCTACGAGCAGTACTTC. Translation: CASSRIRGPYEQYF.

The sample holds a few counts of this clone. This chain uses TRBV19 with TRBJ2-1; D perhaps matches TRBD2 (5 bases). There are 13 residues in the CDR3. The V and J ends lost 5 bases and 7 bases respectively, with 12 bases between them. Germline CDR1 LNHDA, CDR2 SQIVND (reference sequence). CDR3 loop: CASSVSSWNEQFF. The CDR3 DNA follows: TGTGCCAGTAGTGTTTCTAGCTGGAATGAGCAGTTCTTC.

This clone was seen many times. Other DNA sequences in the same sample also yield this CDR3. This chain links TRBV29-1 with TRBJ2-5, with TRBD1 matching 8 bases. The J call is doubtful: the DNA matches TRBJ2-7 better. Germline CDR1 is SQVTM and CDR2 is ANQGSEA. The CDR3 runs 12 residues. CDR3 sequence reads: CSGGTGELEQYF. The CDR3 DNA follows: TGCAGCGGGGGGACAGGCGAACTCGAGCAGTACTTC.

The chain is built from TRBV7-3 and TRBJ1-1; D not resolved. The CDR3 is made up of 13 amino acids. Germline-derived CDR1 and CDR2 are SGHTA and FQGTGA. V was trimmed by 3 bases and J by 0 bases, leaving 5 bases between them. CDR3 in amino acids: CASSLTLNTEAFF. In DNA form, the CDR3 reads TGTGCCAGCAGCTTGACACTGAACACTGAAGCTTTCTTT.

To note about this clone: A read error likely explains this, since a far larger clone differs by one base. This chain connects TRBV2 to TRBJ2-7; 7 bases align to TRBD1. Germline CDR1 reads SNHLY; CDR2 reads FYNNEI. Trimming removed 7 bases from V and 6 bases from J; junction bases left unmatched: 9. The CDR3 covers 13 residues. The CDR3 loop is CASTPGQTCEQYF. CDR3 coding DNA: TGTGCCAGCACCCCGGGACAGACCTGCGAGCAGTACTTC.

This clone turned up a few times. The J gene is TRBJ2-2, the V gene TRBV5-1; D is perhaps TRBD1 (6 bases). CDR3 length: 14 residues. Germline V lookup: CDR1 SGHRS, CDR2 YFSETQ. The V end was cut by 0 bases, the J end by 7 bases, with 10 bases between. In DNA form, the CDR3 reads TGCGCCAGCAGCTTGGGAGGACAGTACGGGGAGCTGTTTTTT. It codes for CASSLGGQYGELFF.

The genes are TRBV6-5 and TRBJ2-1; 8 bases align to TRBD2. The CDR3 has 13 amino acids. V was pared by 6 bases and J by 9 bases, with 7 bases of the junction left unmatched. CDR1 MNHEY and CDR2 SVGAGI come from the germline V gene. In DNA form, the CDR3 reads TGTGCCAGCAGACGGACTAGCCGGGGTGAGCAGTTCTTC. Translating it yields CASRRTSRGEQFF.

In DNA, the CDR3 is TGTGCCAGCAGGGAAGACTTACAGGGGATGGGCTACACCTTC. Amino acids: CASREDLQGMGYTF. V gene TRBV7-9 combines with J gene TRBJ1-2, with TRBD1 matching 7 bases. V lost 6 bases, J lost 8 bases, and 12 bases stayed unmatched. CDR3 length equals 14 residues. Germline assignment: CDR1 SEHNR and CDR2 FQNEAQ (reference sequence). Based on the CDR3 plus reference TRBV7-9 and TRBJ1-2, the full variable domain is DTGVSQNPRHKITKRGQNVTFRCDPISEHNRLYWYRQTLGQGPEFLTYFQNEAQLEKSRLLSDRFSAERPKGSFSTLEIQRTEQGDSAMYLCASREDLQGMGYTFGSGTRLTVV.

The chain couples TRBV5-1 to TRBJ2-3; the D is unclear. This CDR3 region has 14 residues. V was cut by 0 bases and J by 5 bases, with 10 bases left in between. The germline V gene has CDR1 SGHRS and CDR2 YFSETQ. CDR3 protein: CASSLGQAGDTQYF. As DNA, the CDR3 is TGCGCCAGCAGCTTGGGGCAGGCAGGAGATACGCAGTATTTT.

This chain links TRBV5-6 with TRBJ2-5; 7 bases are a match to TRBD1. The DNA end lines up better with TRBJ2-7; the J call may be wrong. The CDR3 consists of 15 residues. Germline V gene sequence: CDR1 SGHDT, CDR2 YYEEEE. The CDR3 sequence is CASSLGQGVAYEQYF. The CDR3 coding sequence is TGTGCCAGCAGCTTGGGACAGGGAGTAGCCTACGAGCAGTACTTC.

This chain connects TRBV6-4 to TRBJ2-6; tentatively, D is TRBD1 (6 bases). Trimming pared 5 bases from V and 0 bases from J, leaving 11 bases between. The CDR3 loop spans 16 amino acids. Germline V gene data show CDR1 as MRHNA and CDR2 as SNTAGT. The CDR3 region is CASSNQGPSGANVLTF. As DNA, the CDR3 is TGTGCCAGCAGTAATCAGGGGCCCTCTGGGGCCAACGTCCTGACTTTC.

This chain links TRBV7-2 with TRBJ2-2, with D tentatively TRBD2 (6 bases). The V and J ends lost 4 bases and 4 bases respectively, with 16 bases between them. This CDR3 region has 16 residues. Germline CDR1 and CDR2: SGHTA and FQGNSA. CDR3 bases: TGTGCCAGCAGCTCTTCGGGACTCGATATCACCGGGGAGCTGTTTTTT. It is translated as CASSSSGLDITGELFF. Using reference TRBV7-2 and TRBJ2-2 for the parts outside the CDR3, the full variable domain is GAGVSQSPSNKVTEKGKDVELRCDPISGHTALYWYRQSLGQGLEFLIYFQGNSAPDKSGLPSDRFSAERTGGSVSTLTIQRTQQEDSAVYLCASSSSGLDITGELFFGEGSRLTVL.

The gene calls are TRBV15 and TRBJ2-1, with 9 bases fitting TRBD2. Unmatched junction bases numbered 4, after V lost 5 bases and J lost 2 bases. Germline CDR1 reads LNHNV; CDR2 reads YYDKDF (reference sequence). This CDR3 contains 15 residues. CDR3 residues: CATSGSGRPYNEQFF. For the CDR3, the DNA is TGTGCCACCAGCGGCAGCGGGAGGCCCTACAATGAGCAGTTCTTC.

The V call is TRBV7-9, the J call TRBJ1-4; the D gene is possibly TRBD1 (5 bases). The CDR3 totals 14 residues. Germline CDR1 reads SEHNR; CDR2 reads FQNEAQ (reference sequence). V was shortened by 7 bases and J by 4 bases, with 13 bases between the two germline ends. The CDR3 DNA follows: TGTGCCAGCACCCGGAGAGGGGATAATGAAAAACTGTTTTTT. This gives the protein CASTRRGDNEKLFF.

The chain has TRBV7-9 and TRBJ1-4, with 8 positions matching TRBD1. The CDR3 spans 14 residues. The V gene end was trimmed by 4 bases and the J gene end by 4 bases; junction bases not matched to a gene: 2. Germline V gene data show CDR1 as SEHNR and CDR2 as FQNEAQ (reference sequence). The DNA of the CDR3 is TGTGCCAGCAGCTCCGACAGGGGTAATGAAAAACTGTTTTTT. It is translated as CASSSDRGNEKLFF.

V usage is TRBV30 and J usage is TRBJ1-1, with D perhaps TRBD1 (6 bases). V was trimmed by 1 base and J by 1 base, leaving 10 bases between them. Germline V gene sequence: CDR1 GTSNPN, CDR2 SVGIG (reference sequence). The CDR3 extends over 14 amino acids. The DNA of the CDR3 is TGTGCCTGGAGTGCGGACAGCTCGAACACTGAAGCTTTCTTT. This translates into CAWSADSSNTEAFF.

The J gene is TRBJ2-1, the V gene TRBV15; the match to TRBD2 covers 7 bases. CDR1 and CDR2 from the germline V gene are LNHNV and YYDKDF (reference sequence). The junction had 11 bases not matched to a gene; V was cut back by 3 bases and J by 6 bases. This CDR3 comprises 16 residues. The CDR3 DNA reads TGTGCCACCAGCAGCCCGACTAGCCCGGTACGCAATGAGCAGTTCTTC. Encoded protein: CATSSPTSPVRNEQFF. The full variable domain, with the rest looked up from reference TRBV15 and TRBJ2-1, is DAMVIQNPRYQVTQFGKPVTLSCSQTLNHNVMYWYQQKSSQAPKLLFHYYDKDFNNEADTPDNFQSRRPNTSFCFLDIRSPGLGDTAMYLCATSSPTSPVRNEQFFGPGTRLTVL.

This clone was counted a single time. This chain connects TRBV19 to TRBJ2-4, with 15 nucleotides matching TRBD2. Trimming took 4 bases from V and 4 from J; bases not matched to a gene: 5. This CDR3 comprises 17 residues. In germline, CDR1 is LNHDA, CDR2 SQIVND (reference sequence). The chain's CDR3 is CASSTSGTSGRKNIQYF. The CDR3 coding sequence is TGTGCCAGTAGTACCAGCGGGACTAGCGGGAGGAAAAACATTCAGTACTTC.